Each of the 6 T cell receptor beta chains below was sequenced from the same sample in a study of T cells in localized non-small cell lung cancer. Libraries were prepared by immunoSEQ multiplex PCR; TCRdb keeps only in-frame clonotypes and omits some of them. Of 870 or so clones in the sample, 15% to 25% are singletons; the top ten hold approximately 15%. The sequenced sample was normal lung tissue next to the tumor, obtained before any cancer treatment. Every receptor here comes from a man between 35 and 75 years old with stage I lung adenocarcinoma.

The rearrangement joins TRBV6-8 to TRBJ2-6, with D possibly TRBD1 on 6 matching bases. From germline, CDR1 is MNHGY and CDR2 SAAAGT. CDR3 size: 15 residues. Trimming pared 5 bases from V and 0 bases from J, leaving 8 bases between. The CDR3 region is CASSQQGSGANVLTF. CDR3 nucleotides: TGTGCCAGCAGTCAACAGGGCTCTGGGGCCAACGTCCTGACTTTC.

J is TRBJ2-7 and V is TRBV6-8; TRBD1 agrees at 7 bases. The CDR3 is 15 amino acids. The V and J ends lost 5 bases and 1 base, in that order; junction bases with no gene match: 8. From germline, CDR1 is MNHGY and CDR2 SAAAGT. CDR3 sequence (DNA): TGTGCCAGCAGTGTCGAAGGGGGCGCTTCCTACGAGCAGTACTTC. Protein product: CASSVEGGASYEQYF.

This clone is large (0.1 to 1%). The CDR3: CASSPRLGTGRYEQYF. CDR3 nucleotide sequence: TGTGCCAGCAGCCCCCGACTAGGGACAGGGCGGTACGAGCAGTACTTC. The chain employs TRBV11-3 and TRBJ2-7; the match to TRBD1 covers 9 bases. The germline V gene has CDR1 SGHNT and CDR2 YENEEA. CDR3 length: 16 residues. The junction had 12 bases not matched to a gene; V was cut back by 5 bases and J by 4 bases. Based on the CDR3 plus reference TRBV11-3 and TRBJ2-7, the full variable domain is EAGVVQSPRYKIIEKKQPVAFWCNPISGHNTLYWYLQNLGQGPELLIRYENEEAVDDSQLPKDRFSAERLKGVDSTLKIQPAELGDSAVYLCASSPRLGTGRYEQYFGPGTRLTVT.

The chain uses TRBV6-8 and TRBJ1-1; D is ambiguous. V lost 6 bases and J 1 base, leaving 12 bases between the germline ends. CDR1 MNHGY and CDR2 SAAAGT come from the germline V gene. The CDR3 covers 14 residues. The CDR3 region has the DNA TGTGCCAGCAGCCCCACGTCAGGGAACACTGAAGCTTTCTTT. As protein: CASSPTSGNTEAFF.

This sequence joins TRBV14 and TRBJ2-5, with unresolved D. The CDR3 is 14 residues long. The germline gives CDR1 SGHDN, CDR2 FVKESK. V was clipped by 0 bases and J by 2 bases, with 7 bases between them. The CDR3 sequence is CASSQENLQETQYF. CDR3 DNA: TGTGCCAGCAGCCAAGAAAACCTACAAGAGACCCAGTACTTC. The full variable domain, rest sourced from reference TRBV14 and TRBJ2-5, is EAGVTQFPSHSVIEKGQTVTLRCDPISGHDNLYWYRRVMGKEIKFLLHFVKESKQDESGMPNNRFLAERTGGTYSTLKVQPAELEDSGVYFCASSQENLQETQYFGPGTRLLVL.

The chain is built from TRBV6-8 and TRBJ2-6, with a tentative D call TRBD2 (5 bases). CDR1 MNHGY and CDR2 SAAAGT come from the germline V gene. The CDR3 length is 15 residues. Trimming took off 11 bases at V and 0 bases at J, with 14 bases between the two ends. In nucleotides, the CDR3 is TGTGCCTCCCAGGCGGGTGACTCTGGGGCCAACGTCCTGACTTTC. Amino acid sequence: CASQAGDSGANVLTF.